This entry lists 14 T cell receptor beta chains sequenced from one sample in a study of T-cell reconstitution after alpha-beta-depleted transplantation in children. Molecular barcoding with unique molecular identifiers was used for the TCRbeta library. TCRdb called the PCR reads again in MiXCR, with one record for every CDR3 protein. In the table there are fewer than 500,000 distinct CDR3 sequences, over 40% of which are singletons. Source: PBMCs, taken before TCRalphabeta/CD19-depleted stem cell transplant. The receptors were sampled from a girl aged 2-15 years with aplastic anemia, due to receive a stem cell transplant.

The rearrangement joins TRBV5-1 to TRBJ2-3; TRBD2 aligns across 9 bases. Germline loops: CDR1 SGHRS, CDR2 YFSETQ. The trim removed 4 bases at V and 0 bases at J, leaving 3 bases unmatched. The CDR3 spans 15 residues. The CDR3 here is CASSGSGRSTDTQYF. In nucleotides, the CDR3 is TGCGCCAGCAGCGGCAGCGGGAGGAGCACAGATACGCAGTATTTT.

This clonotype was counted at least ten times. This chain joins TRBV27 and TRBJ2-1, with 16 bases matching TRBD2. This CDR3 is built from 15 residues. V lost 3 bases and J lost 12; bases outside the gene matches: 5. From germline, CDR1 is MNHEY and CDR2 SMNVEV (reference sequence). In DNA form, the CDR3 reads TGTGCCAGCAGTTTCCCGGGACTAGCGGGAGGGGGGCAGTTCTTC. As protein: CASSFPGLAGGGQFF.

V is TRBV10-3 and J is TRBJ2-3; D may be TRBD1 (5 bases). Germline loops: CDR1 ENHRY, CDR2 SYGVKD. CDR3 length: 10 residues. Trimming removed 8 bases at V and 6 bases at J, with 6 bases between. The DNA of the CDR3 is TGTGCCATCGGGGCCGATACGCAGTATTTT. Its translation is CAIGADTQYF.

The V and J genes are TRBV12-3 or TRBV12-4 and TRBJ1-5; D is ambiguous. V lost 6 bases and J lost 3, with 18 bases in between. The CDR3 runs 16 residues. DNA for the CDR3: TGTGCCAGCAGCTCGGTGGGTAGGGAACACAATCAGCCCCAGCATTTT. This encodes CASSSVGREHNQPQHF.

This rearrangement joins TRBV27 to TRBJ1-2; tentatively, D is TRBD1 (5 bases). The CDR3 is made up of 15 amino acids. CDR1 MNHEY and CDR2 SMNVEV come from the germline V gene (reference sequence). V dropped 4 bases and J dropped 2 bases, with 14 bases sitting between them. CDR3 region: CASSSARVSNYGYTF. For the CDR3, the DNA is TGTGCCAGCAGTTCGGCCAGGGTCTCCAACTATGGCTACACCTTC.

This sequence joins TRBV5-5 and TRBJ2-2; 8 positions match TRBD1. The CDR3 extends over 16 amino acids. Per germline, CDR1 SGHKS and CDR2 YYEKEE (reference sequence). Trimming at V came to 7 bases and at J to 5 bases, leaving 13 bases not matched to a gene. This chain's CDR3 is CASCEGQGARTGELFF. In nucleotides, the CDR3 is TGTGCCAGCTGCGAGGGGCAGGGGGCGAGGACCGGGGAGCTGTTTTTT. Drawing the rest from reference TRBV5-5 and TRBJ2-2, the complete variable domain is DAGVTQSPTHLIKTRGQQVTLRCSPISGHKSVSWYQQVLGQGPQFIFQYYEKEERGRGNFPDRFSARQFPNYSSELNVNALLLGDSALYLCASCEGQGARTGELFFGEGSRLTVL.

The chain carries TRBV28 and TRBJ2-7; 9 bases are a match to TRBD1. With V trimmed by 7 bases and J by 6 bases, 10 bases remained unmatched. Germline V CDR1 and CDR2: MDHEN, SYDVKM. This CDR3 comprises 14 residues. CDR3 DNA sequence: TGTGCCAGCACCCTGGGACAGGGTGTACCCGAGCAGTACTTC. This translates into CASTLGQGVPEQYF.

The chain links TRBV20-1 to TRBJ2-2; TRBD1 matches 8 bases. J was trimmed by 1 base and V by 1 base; bases with no gene match: 2. CDR3 length: 15 residues. Germline CDR1 and CDR2: DFQATT and SNEGSKA (reference sequence). As DNA, the CDR3 is TGCAGTGCTAGAGGGGGGACAGGGAACACCGGGGAGCTGTTTTTT. Protein product: CSARGGTGNTGELFF.

Only a few counts were recorded for this clonotype. The gene calls are TRBV7-2 and TRBJ2-5; D is unresolved. Germline CDR1 is SGHTA and CDR2 is FQGNSA. Trimming stripped 8 bases from V and 6 bases from J, with 16 bases between. This CDR3 is built from 13 residues. The CDR3 loop reads CASEDRFLKTQYF. CDR3 nucleotide sequence: TGTGCCAGCGAGGACCGTTTTCTGAAGACCCAGTACTTC.

This clonotype was detected only a few times. The V gene is TRBV5-1, the J gene TRBJ2-1, with D tentatively TRBD1 or TRBD2 (5 bases each). V gave up 2 bases and J gave up 6 bases, with 15 bases separating them. The CDR3 contains 15 residues. Germline V gives CDR1 SGHRS, CDR2 YFSETQ. The CDR3: CASSLLGDGVNEQFF. For the CDR3, the DNA is TGCGCCAGCAGCTTACTAGGGGACGGGGTCAATGAGCAGTTCTTC.

The sample holds many counts of this clonotype. The CDR3 protein is CSASEGYNEQFF. The CDR3 DNA reads TGCAGTGCTAGTGAGGGCTACAATGAGCAGTTCTTC. The chain carries TRBV20-1 and TRBJ2-1; possibly TRBD2 for D (5 bases). V was cut by 3 bases and J by 3 bases, with 6 bases left in between. There are 12 residues in the CDR3. Germline V CDR1 and CDR2: DFQATT, SNEGSKA (reference sequence).

This clonotype was seen repeatedly, ten times or more. The rearrangement uses TRBV5-6 and TRBJ1-2; TRBD1 matches at 8 bases. This CDR3 spans 15 amino acids. In germline, CDR1 is SGHDT, CDR2 YYEEEE. The J segment lost 1 base and the V segment lost 4 bases, leaving 6 bases of the junction unmatched. This CDR3 is CASSLWDRHNYGYTF. The CDR3 DNA is TGTGCCAGCAGCCTCTGGGACAGGCATAACTATGGCTACACCTTC.

The V gene is TRBV20-1, the J gene TRBJ2-3; unclear D gene. V was cut by 5 bases and J by 5 bases, with 14 bases left in between. The length of the CDR3 is 13 residues. Per germline, CDR1 DFQATT and CDR2 SNEGSKA (reference sequence). CDR3 DNA sequence: TGCAGTGCTCCTGATTGGGGTTTAGATACGCAGTATTTT. Protein: CSAPDWGLDTQYF.

This chain links TRBV29-1 with TRBJ2-3, with 10 bases lining up with TRBD2. Losses at the gene ends were 3 bases for V and 0 bases for J; bases not matched to a gene: 6. From germline, CDR1 is SQVTM and CDR2 ANQGSEA. The CDR3 is 16 residues long. The DNA of the CDR3 is TGCAGCGTTGACCTAGAGCGGGAGGGTAGCACAGATACGCAGTATTTT. Protein product: CSVDLEREGSTDTQYF.